The 11 T cell receptor beta chains below were found in one sample sequenced in a study of CD8 T cells in Susac syndrome. The RNA input was about 0.45 to 1 ug, and it was reverse transcribed with random hexamers. Each CDR3 protein gets one entry after TCRdb re-called the immunoSEQ multiplex PCR reads with MiXCR. This sample has about 150,000 distinct CDR3 sequences, with approximately 94% found just once. The sample was CD8+ T cells from PBMCs. These receptors all come from a human donor with multiple sclerosis.

The V and J genes are TRBV2 and TRBJ2-7; D could derive from TRBD1 or TRBD2 (5 bases each). CDR1 and CDR2 from the germline V gene are SNHLY and FYNNEI. V lost 7 bases and J 6 bases, leaving 16 bases between the germline ends. The CDR3 extends over 13 amino acids. In DNA, the CDR3 is TGTGCCAGCACTCCCTCCCGGGACCCCGAGCAGTACTTC. This sequence encodes CASTPSRDPEQYF.

The gene calls are TRBV7-6 and TRBJ1-2; no clear D. The CDR3 has 13 amino acids. V shed 5 bases and J shed 6 bases, with 13 bases lying between them. Per germline, CDR1 SGHVS and CDR2 FNYEAQ. The DNA of the CDR3 is TGTGCCAGCAGCCCCCCGGGCAGAGATGGCTACACCTTC. This codes for CASSPPGRDGYTF.

V usage is TRBV5-1 and J usage is TRBJ2-2, with TRBD2 identical over 12 bases. V shed 0 bases, J shed 1 base, and the junction held 4 bases outside the gene matches. This CDR3 is built from 18 residues. Germline V CDR1 and CDR2: SGHRS, YFSETQ. CDR3 sequence: CASSLVTSGGQNTGELFF. The CDR3 coding sequence is TGCGCCAGCAGCTTGGTCACTAGCGGGGGGCAGAACACCGGGGAGCTGTTTTTT.

The chain links TRBV20-1 to TRBJ2-1, with TRBD2 as a possible D gene (6 bases). The V end lost 0 bases, the J end lost 7 bases, and 16 bases lay between the germline ends. The CDR3 is made up of 15 amino acids. Germline-derived CDR1 and CDR2 are DFQATT and SNEGSKA (reference sequence). CDR3 in amino acids: CSARDPRLEYNEQFF. The CDR3 DNA is TGCAGTGCTAGAGATCCCAGACTAGAGTATAATGAGCAGTTCTTC.

The gene calls are TRBV5-6 and TRBJ2-2; D may be TRBD2 (5 bases). The germline CDR1 and CDR2 sequences are SGHDT and YYEEEE. V was cut by 2 bases and J by 6 bases, with 8 bases left in between. CDR3 length: 13 residues. The CDR3 DNA follows: TGTGCCAGCAGCTTAGGAGGTCCCGGGGAGCTGTTTTTT. It codes for CASSLGGPGELFF.

The chain combines TRBV29-1 with TRBJ1-1; perhaps TRBD1 as D (6 bases). Germline V gene sequence: CDR1 SQVTM, CDR2 ANQGSEA. The CDR3 covers 12 residues. Trimming shortened V by 7 bases and J by 1 base, and 10 bases separated the two germline ends. The CDR3 reads CSAYRENTEAFF. CDR3 DNA: TGCAGCGCTTACAGGGAGAACACTGAAGCTTTCTTT.

The chain carries TRBV29-1 and TRBJ2-2; D possibly corresponds to TRBD2 (5 bases). The V end was cut by 0 bases, the J end by 7 bases, with 6 bases between. Germline CDR1 reads SQVTM; CDR2 reads ANQGSEA. This CDR3 has 12 amino acids. The CDR3 loop is CSVEEGSGELFF. As DNA, the CDR3 is TGCAGCGTTGAAGAGGGGAGCGGGGAGCTGTTTTTT.

The rearrangement joins TRBV28 to TRBJ2-3; tentative D call: TRBD2 (6 bases). This CDR3 comprises 15 residues. The V end was cut by 2 bases, the J end by 1 base, with 10 bases between. Germline V gene lookup returns CDR1 MDHEN and CDR2 SYDVKM. The CDR3 nucleotides read TGTGCCAGCAGTTTAGTCGGGGGAGGCACAGATACGCAGTATTTT. It specifies CASSLVGGGTDTQYF.

The sample holds one count of this clonotype. The chain is built from TRBV27 and TRBJ2-5; TRBD1 matches 7 bases. CDR1 and CDR2 from the germline V gene are MNHEY and SMNVEV (reference sequence). Germline trimming cut 5 bases from V and 0 bases from J; bases unmatched to any gene: 3. The CDR3 runs to 14 residues. DNA of the CDR3: TGTGCCAGCAGTGAGGACAGGTACCAAGAGACCCAGTACTTC. It codes for CASSEDRYQETQYF.

The chain uses TRBV29-1 and TRBJ1-2, with D possibly matching TRBD1 (6 bases). CDR1 and CDR2 from the germline V gene are SQVTM and ANQGSEA. V was clipped by 4 bases and J by 2 bases, with 11 bases between them. This CDR3 contains 13 residues. The CDR3 DNA sequence: TGCAGCGTTGGAGAGGACAGCAACTATGGCTACACCTTC. Protein: CSVGEDSNYGYTF. The full variable domain, its missing parts supplied by reference TRBV29-1 and TRBJ1-2, is SAVISQKPSRDICQRGTSLTIQCQVDSQVTMMFWYRQQPGQSLTLIATANQGSEATYESGFVIDKFPISRPNLTFSTLTVSNMSPEDSSIYLCSVGEDSNYGYTFGSGTRLTVV.

The chain employs TRBV6-5 and TRBJ2-2; D unclear. The V and J ends lost 0 bases and 3 bases respectively, with 5 bases between them. CDR3 length: 14 amino acids. Per the germline V gene, CDR1 is MNHEY and CDR2 is SVGAGI. The CDR3 loop reads CASSYSRDTGELFF. The CDR3 bases are TGTGCCAGCAGTTACTCTCGGGACACCGGGGAGCTGTTTTTT.